This T cell receptor (beta chain) was sequenced for a study of blood T cell repertoires in COVID-19. The CDR3 is 14 amino acids. Germline CDR1 reads LNHDA; CDR2 reads SQIVND (reference sequence). Trimming took off 6 bases at V and 3 bases at J, with 12 bases between the two ends. Repertoires were generated with immunoSEQ multiplex PCR, while TCRdb's copy carries only in-frame clones and drops some. The sample lists 290,000 or so clones, 80% to 95% seen once, with 0.95% to 1.3% in the top ten. Each participant's cohort was designated according to participant-reported clinical history. The chain has TRBV19 and TRBJ1-5, with a weak D call TRBD1 (5 bases). The receptor's source is a woman in her thirties who had recovered from COVID-19. The sequenced sample was PBMCs or T cells enriched from blood (not recorded which). The CDR3 DNA reads as TGTGCCAGTAGCGGAACAGGATTCAATCAGCCCCAGCATTTT. The encoded protein is CASSGTGFNQPQHF.